These 32 T cell receptor beta chains share one sample of origin, sequenced in a study of T cells in Graves' hyperthyroidism and ophthalmopathy. The investigators amplified TCR beta CDR3 regions from RNA transcripts. HTBI primers were used for first-round RT-PCR of the TCR CDR3. TCRdb reanalysed the multiplex PCR reads using MiXCR and keeps one entry per CDR3 protein. The data show about 360,000 distinct CDR3 sequences, 13% seen once. The sample was blood. The source is a woman aged 18-29 years with Graves' hyperthyroidism.

This clonotype was observed a few times. Given a much more abundant clone one base away, this may be a read error. This chain links TRBV5-4 with TRBJ2-6; TRBD1 aligns across 7 bases. The junction had 0 bases not matched to a gene; V was cut back by 3 bases and J by 0 bases. Germline-derived CDR1 and CDR2 are SGHNT and YYREEE (reference sequence). This CDR3 has 15 residues. The CDR3 reads CASSWDSSGANVLTF. DNA for the CDR3: TGTGCCAGCAGCTGGGACAGCTCTGGGGCCAACGTCCTGACTTTC.

This clonotype was counted many times. The chain carries TRBV12-3 or TRBV12-4 and TRBJ1-2; the D gene is possibly TRBD1 (6 bases). With 1 base removed from V and 4 bases from J, the gap between germline ends came to 10 bases. This CDR3 region has 14 residues. The CDR3 region has the DNA TGTGCCAGCAGTTTAGGTGGGGGGCCCTATGGCTACACCTTC. This translates into CASSLGGGPYGYTF.

This clonotype was seen repeatedly, ten times or more. The chain uses TRBV27 and TRBJ1-1; unclear D gene. The germline CDR1 and CDR2 sequences are MNHEY and SMNVEV (reference sequence). V lost 1 base and J 1 base, leaving 4 bases between the germline ends. This CDR3 comprises 13 residues. CDR3 loop: CASSLLGNTEAFF. CDR3 nucleotides: TGTGCCAGCAGTTTATTGGGGAACACTGAAGCTTTCTTT.

This clonotype was recorded at least ten times. CDR3 nucleotides: TGTGCCAGCAGCCCCCCGGGGACGACGTGGGACACAGATACGCAGTATTTT. Translating it yields CASSPPGTTWDTDTQYF. The V and J genes are TRBV28 and TRBJ2-3, with D perhaps matching TRBD1 or TRBD2 (5 bases each). The V end was cut by 6 bases, the J end by 2 bases, with 21 bases between. This CDR3 contains 17 residues. Germline V CDR1 and CDR2: MDHEN, SYDVKM.

This clonotype was seen many times. The chain is built from TRBV11-2 and TRBJ2-1; D uncertain. Trimming removed 0 bases from V and 4 bases from J, with 16 bases in between. The CDR3 totals 17 residues. Germline V gene data show CDR1 as SGHAT and CDR2 as FQNNGV. CDR3 nucleotides: TGTGCCAGCAGCTTAGATTGGCCCTGGCAGTCGTACAATGAGCAGTTCTTC. Translated: CASSLDWPWQSYNEQFF.

This clonotype occurred many times. This rearrangement joins TRBV11-2 to TRBJ1-1, with a tentative D call TRBD1 (5 bases). The CDR3 is made up of 16 amino acids. Germline CDR1 and CDR2: SGHAT and FQNNGV. The germline V and J ends were trimmed by 5 bases and 2 bases, with 18 bases remaining between them. CDR3 DNA sequence: TGTGCCAGCAGCGTCCGGGGCGCACATCTAAACACTGAAGCTTTCTTT. Translating gives CASSVRGAHLNTEAFF.

This chain joins TRBV7-9 and TRBJ2-5; D possibly corresponds to TRBD1 (5 bases). This CDR3 region has 15 residues. The ends were cut back, 1 base at V and 5 bases at J, with 14 bases in the middle. Germline V gene lookup returns CDR1 SEHNR and CDR2 FQNEAQ (reference sequence). CDR3 loop: CASSLGGGALETQYF. The CDR3 DNA reads as TGTGCCAGCAGCTTAGGGGGCGGCGCGCTGGAGACCCAGTACTTC.

This chain joins TRBV28 and TRBJ2-1; 15 nucleotides match TRBD2. Trimming took 3 bases from V and 5 from J; bases not matched to a gene: 8. This CDR3 region has 18 residues. Per germline, CDR1 MDHEN and CDR2 SYDVKM. CDR3 coding DNA: TGTGCCAGCAGTTTCAACCTGGGACTAGCGGGAGGTCACAATGAGCAGTTCTTC. The encoded protein is CASSFNLGLAGGHNEQFF.

The chain couples TRBV2 to TRBJ2-1; 8 bases map to TRBD2. CDR1 is SNHLY, CDR2 FYNNEI, per germline. With V trimmed by 10 bases and J by 6 bases, 14 bases remained unmatched. This CDR3 region has 15 residues. The CDR3 bases are TGTGCCACCCACTTAGGTAGCGGGATCCGCAATGAGCAGTTCTTC. As protein: CATHLGSGIRNEQFF.

This clonotype occurred many times. The rearrangement links TRBV11-2 to TRBJ2-5; a possible D gene is TRBD1 (6 bases). With 7 bases removed from V and 5 bases from J, the gap between germline ends came to 14 bases. Germline CDR1 and CDR2: SGHAT and FQNNGV. This CDR3 region has 13 residues. The chain's CDR3 is CASKKTGWETQYF. CDR3 nucleotides: TGTGCCAGCAAAAAAACAGGGTGGGAGACCCAGTACTTC. Variable domain in full (rest from reference TRBV11-2 and TRBJ2-5): EAGVAQSPRYKIIEKRQSVAFWCNPISGHATLYWYQQILGQGPKLLIQFQNNGVVDDSQLPKDRFSAERLKGVDSTLKIQPAKLEDSAVYLCASKKTGWETQYFGPGTRLLVL.

This rearrangement joins TRBV5-1 to TRBJ2-6; D is possibly TRBD1 (6 bases). Trimming took 1 base from V and 0 from J, leaving 17 bases between them. Germline V CDR1 and CDR2: SGHRS, YFSETQ. CDR3 size: 19 residues. In DNA form, the CDR3 reads TGCGCCAGCAGCTTGTTTGAGCTAGGGACACTCTCTGGGGCCAACGTCCTGACTTTC. Translation: CASSLFELGTLSGANVLTF.

This clonotype was detected only a few times. The chain's CDR3 is CASSSRRIQDILPGYTF. The DNA for the CDR3 is TGTGCCAGCAGCTCACGCCGGATTCAGGACATCCTGCCCGGCTACACCTTC. This sequence joins TRBV7-2 and TRBJ1-2, with a tentative D call TRBD1 (5 bases). V was clipped by 4 bases and J by 8 bases, with 26 bases between them. Germline loops: CDR1 SGHTA, CDR2 FQGNSA. CDR3 length: 17 amino acids. Full variable domain (outside the CDR3, taken from reference TRBV7-2 and TRBJ1-2): GAGVSQSPSNKVTEKGKDVELRCDPISGHTALYWYRQSLGQGLEFLIYFQGNSAPDKSGLPSDRFSAERTGGSVSTLTIQRTQQEDSAVYLCASSSRRIQDILPGYTFGSGTRLTVV.

At least ten counts were recorded for this clonotype. V gene TRBV12-3 or TRBV12-4 combines with J gene TRBJ1-2; D unresolved. Deletions cut 5 bases from V and 2 bases from J, with 15 bases between. The CDR3 contains 15 residues. The CDR3 region has the DNA TGTGCCAGCAGTCCAGAACCCGGGGAGAACTATGGCTACACCTTC. Amino acid sequence: CASSPEPGENYGYTF.

This clonotype appeared a few times. The chain couples TRBV14 to TRBJ2-3, with 14 bases that match TRBD2. V lost 4 bases to trimming and J lost 4 bases; unmatched junction nucleotides: 7. Germline CDR1 and CDR2: SGHDN and FVKESK. The CDR3 has 17 amino acids. The CDR3 coding sequence is TGTGCCAGCAGCCGGGGACTAGCGGGAGATGGAGCAGATACGCAGTATTTT. This translates into CASSRGLAGDGADTQYF.

This clonotype was detected many times. V and J are TRBV30 and TRBJ1-2; D unclear. The germline V and J ends were trimmed by 2 bases and 2 bases, with 3 bases remaining between them. The CDR3 is made up of 11 amino acids. Germline-derived CDR1 and CDR2 are GTSNPN and SVGIG (reference sequence). CDR3 amino acids: CAWSNNYGYTF. The CDR3 DNA reads as TGTGCCTGGAGTAACAACTATGGCTACACCTTC.

This clonotype came up a few times. The chain has TRBV18 and TRBJ2-6; no clear D. The CDR3 contains 15 residues. V shed 3 bases and J shed 1 base, with 7 bases lying between them. CDR1 and CDR2 from the germline V gene are KGHSH and LQKENI. Here the CDR3 reads CASSPIASGANVLTF. In nucleotides, the CDR3 is TGTGCCAGCTCACCCATAGCATCTGGGGCCAACGTCCTGACTTTC.

This clonotype was observed many times. The chain carries TRBV28 and TRBJ2-5, with 11 bases fitting TRBD2. CDR1 is MDHEN, CDR2 SYDVKM, per germline. This CDR3 has 15 amino acids. After removal of 1 base from V and 5 bases from J, the junction contained 3 bases not matched to a gene. The CDR3 region is CASSLSASGRETQYF. The CDR3 DNA reads as TGTGCCAGCAGTTTATCAGCTAGCGGGAGGGAGACCCAGTACTTC.

A few counts support this clonotype. The rearrangement joins TRBV12-3 or TRBV12-4 to TRBJ1-1, with D maybe TRBD1 (6 bases). The germline V and J ends were trimmed by 5 bases and 4 bases, with 14 bases remaining between them. The CDR3 covers 14 residues. The CDR3 sequence: CASSQIQGGTEAFF. The CDR3 DNA follows: TGTGCCAGCAGTCAAATACAGGGTGGCACTGAAGCTTTCTTT.

This clonotype was detected ten times or more. The rearrangement joins TRBV5-5 to TRBJ1-5; D remains unclear. This CDR3 region has 15 residues. Deletions cut 0 bases from V and 4 bases from J, with 11 bases between. Germline V gene lookup returns CDR1 SGHKS and CDR2 YYEKEE (reference sequence). The CDR3 bases are TGTGCCAGCAGCTTGGGTGGATTTGGGAATCAGCCCCAGCATTTT. Translated, it gives CASSLGGFGNQPQHF.

This clonotype has just a few counts. The chain recombines TRBV4-2 with TRBJ1-5; D unresolved. Germline V gene lookup returns CDR1 LGHNA and CDR2 YNFKEQ. With 1 base removed from V and 1 base from J, the gap between germline ends came to 8 bases. The CDR3 contains 15 residues. The CDR3 nucleotides are TGTGCCAGCAGCCAAGTCGTCGGAAGCAATCAGCCCCAGCATTTT. It encodes CASSQVVGSNQPQHF.

At least ten counts were recorded for this clonotype. This chain uses TRBV20-1 with TRBJ2-3; 10 nucleotides match TRBD1. The CDR3 consists of 14 residues. From germline, CDR1 is DFQATT and CDR2 SNEGSKA (reference sequence). The ends lost 6 bases at V and 2 bases at J; junction bases unmatched: 5. CDR3 bases: TGCAGTGCCCCGGGACAGGGGTCCACAGATACGCAGTATTTT. Translating it yields CSAPGQGSTDTQYF.

This clonotype has a count of ten or more. The V and J genes are TRBV20-1 and TRBJ2-2; D gene uncertain. V gave up 8 bases and J gave up 3 bases, with 13 bases separating them. Germline V gene sequence: CDR1 DFQATT, CDR2 SNEGSKA (reference sequence). The CDR3 covers 13 residues. CDR3 region: CSTPLADTGELFF. As DNA, the CDR3 is TGCAGTACCCCCCTTGCAGACACCGGGGAGCTGTTTTTT.

This clonotype was detected many times. CDR3 sequence: CASSLARDRVIEKLFF. The CDR3 coding sequence is TGTGCCAGCAGCTTAGCTAGGGACAGGGTTATAGAAAAACTGTTTTTT. This chain joins TRBV7-8 and TRBJ1-4, with 9 bases matching TRBD1. The V and J ends lost 0 bases and 8 bases, in that order; junction bases with no gene match: 7. Per germline, CDR1 SGHVS and CDR2 FQNEAQ. The CDR3 extends over 16 amino acids.

This clonotype was seen at least ten times. This chain uses TRBV29-1 with TRBJ1-1; TRBD1 might be the D (5 bases). The CDR3 is 12 residues long. The germline gives CDR1 SQVTM, CDR2 ANQGSEA. Trimming stripped 7 bases from V and 3 bases from J, with 12 bases between. The CDR3 spells CSAGTGDTEAFF. DNA of the CDR3: TGCAGCGCCGGGACGGGGGACACTGAAGCTTTCTTT.

This clonotype was detected many times. This chain links TRBV7-2 with TRBJ2-3; no firm D call. With 5 bases removed from V and 2 bases from J, the gap between germline ends came to 5 bases. Per germline, CDR1 SGHTA and CDR2 FQGNSA. The CDR3 length is 12 residues. CDR3 nucleotide sequence: TGTGCCAGCAGCCTGTACACAGATACGCAGTATTTT. It is translated as CASSLYTDTQYF. Variable domain in full (rest from reference TRBV7-2 and TRBJ2-3): GAGVSQSPSNKVTEKGKDVELRCDPISGHTALYWYRQSLGQGLEFLIYFQGNSAPDKSGLPSDRFSAERTGGSVSTLTIQRTQQEDSAVYLCASSLYTDTQYFGPGTRLTVL.

There are many counts of this clonotype. The chain combines TRBV3-1 with TRBJ1-5; a possible D gene is TRBD1 (5 bases). Trimming removed 1 base from V and 5 bases from J, with 9 bases in between. CDR1 and CDR2 (germline): LGHDT, YNNKEL (reference sequence). The CDR3 has 14 amino acids. This CDR3 is CASSQGDGYQPQHF. Here the CDR3 DNA reads TGTGCCAGCAGCCAAGGGGACGGATATCAGCCCCAGCATTTT.

The table lists this clonotype with many counts. The rearrangement joins TRBV20-1 to TRBJ2-3; 8 nucleotides agree with TRBD2. The ends lost 6 bases at V and 2 bases at J; junction bases unmatched: 13. This CDR3 region has 16 residues. The germline CDR1 and CDR2 sequences are DFQATT and SNEGSKA (reference sequence). The CDR3: CSAKTGTRLTTDTQYF. The DNA for the CDR3 is TGCAGTGCCAAGACCGGGACTAGATTAACCACAGATACGCAGTATTTT.

The chain uses TRBV24-1 and TRBJ2-3; no reliable D call. The CDR3 has 13 residues. In germline, CDR1 is KGHDR, CDR2 SFDVKD. V dropped 4 bases and J dropped 2 bases, with 6 bases sitting between them. The CDR3 reads CATSDSNTDTQYF. The DNA for the CDR3 is TGTGCCACCAGTGACAGTAACACAGATACGCAGTATTTT.

There are many counts of this clonotype. V is TRBV7-9 and J is TRBJ2-3, with 8 bases aligning to TRBD1. Germline CDR1 and CDR2: SEHNR and FQNEAQ (reference sequence). V was clipped by 10 bases and J by 2 bases; unmatched bases: 8. The CDR3 contains 14 residues. DNA for the CDR3: TGTGCCACCCCGACAGGGGTTTCCACAGATACGCAGTATTTT. It yields the protein CATPTGVSTDTQYF.

This clonotype was counted many times. The chain has TRBV10-3 and TRBJ2-1; weak D call: TRBD2 (6 bases). The CDR3 is made up of 12 amino acids. Trimming took off 4 bases at V and 6 bases at J, with 7 bases between the two ends. The germline V gene has CDR1 ENHRY and CDR2 SYGVKD. DNA of the CDR3: TGTGCCATCAGTGCGCGGGGCAATGAGCAGTTCTTC. This encodes CAISARGNEQFF.

This clonotype has a count of ten or more. The chain employs TRBV7-9 and TRBJ2-1; 8 bases agree with TRBD2. The CDR3 extends over 18 amino acids. CDR1 and CDR2 from the germline V gene are SEHNR and FQNEAQ (reference sequence). With V trimmed by 4 bases and J by 3 bases, 14 bases remained unmatched. The CDR3 here is CASSSGSSGALSYNEQFF. CDR3 DNA sequence: TGTGCCAGCAGCTCTGGCAGTAGCGGGGCCTTAAGCTACAATGAGCAGTTCTTC.

In its sample, this clonotype was seen many times. The chain combines TRBV5-8 with TRBJ2-3; D remains unclear. V was clipped by 0 bases and J by 0 bases, with 11 bases between them. The length of the CDR3 is 16 residues. The germline V gene encodes CDR1 SGHTS and CDR2 YDEGEE. The CDR3 sequence: CASSLGSTLSTDTQYF. CDR3 bases: TGTGCCAGCAGCTTGGGATCGACCCTTAGCACAGATACGCAGTATTTT.